This TCR beta chain was sequenced during a study of technical replicates of blood from several donors. The J segment lost 9 bases and the V segment lost 1 base, leaving 6 bases of the junction unmatched. This CDR3 region has 14 residues. CDR1 and CDR2 (germline): MNHNS, SASEGT. Produced via immunoSEQ multiplex PCR; TCRdb's table is partial and in-frame only. This repertoire shows roughly 79,000 clones, 85% to 95% found once; its top ten account for 0.35% to 0.45%. This clonotype was sampled from a human donor in good health. V is TRBV6-1 and J is TRBJ1-5; 7 nucleotides match TRBD1. The sample taken for sequencing was T cells isolated from PBMCs. CDR3 sequence reads: CASSEELGQRPQHF. CDR3 bases: TGTGCCAGCAGTGAAGAGTTGGGACAGCGGCCCCAGCATTTT.